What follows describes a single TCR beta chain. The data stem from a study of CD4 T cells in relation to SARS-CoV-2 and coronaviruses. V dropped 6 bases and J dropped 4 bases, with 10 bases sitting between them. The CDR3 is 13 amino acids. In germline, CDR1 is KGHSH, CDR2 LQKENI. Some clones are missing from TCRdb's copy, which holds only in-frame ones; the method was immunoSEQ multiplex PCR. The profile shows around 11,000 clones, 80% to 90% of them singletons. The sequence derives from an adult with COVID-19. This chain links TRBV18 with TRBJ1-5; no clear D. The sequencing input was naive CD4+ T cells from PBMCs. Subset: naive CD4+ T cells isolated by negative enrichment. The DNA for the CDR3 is TGTGCCAGCTCGGGCGTTGAGAATCAGCCCCAGCATTTT. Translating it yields CASSGVENQPQHF. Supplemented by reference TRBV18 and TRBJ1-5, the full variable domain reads NAGVMQNPRHLVRRRGQEARLRCSPMKGHSHVYWYRQLPEEGLKFMVYLQKENIIDESGMPKERFSAEFPKEGPSILRIQQVVRGDSAAYFCASSGVENQPQHFGDGTRLSIL.